The 5 T cell receptor beta chains listed next were all sequenced from one sample in a study of T cells in localized non-small cell lung cancer. Libraries were prepared by immunoSEQ multiplex PCR; TCRdb keeps only in-frame clonotypes and omits some of them. The data show about 40,000 clones, 88% seen once. Specimen: peripheral blood, collected before any cancer treatment. These TCRs come from a woman aged 35 to 70 with stage I lung adenocarcinoma.

The count of this clone is one. V and J are TRBV18 and TRBJ2-5; 7 bases match TRBD1. The V gene's germline CDR1 is KGHSH and CDR2 LQKENI. The CDR3 length is 14 residues. V trimming: 3 bases; J trimming: 2 bases; junction bases outside the gene matches: 3. CDR3 coding DNA: TGTGCCAGCTCACCTAACAGGGGTCAAGAGACCCAGTACTTC. It yields the protein CASSPNRGQETQYF.

The rearrangement uses TRBV6-1 and TRBJ2-7; TRBD1 aligns across 7 bases. Germline values: CDR1 MNHNS, CDR2 SASEGT. CDR3 length: 14 amino acids. V gave up 5 bases and J gave up 4 bases; unmatched junction bases: 8. CDR3 nucleotide sequence: TGTGCCAGCAGTTCAACACTGGACAGGTACGAGCAGTACTTC. Amino acids: CASSSTLDRYEQYF.

The V gene is TRBV5-5, the J gene TRBJ1-5; no definite D call. The CDR3 consists of 17 residues. The V gene lost 5 bases and the J gene lost 2 bases, with 20 bases spanning the gap. CDR1 is SGHKS and CDR2 is YYEKEE in the germline V gene (reference sequence). CDR3 DNA: TGTGCCAGCAGTTTTCTACCCCAGTTTGGGGGCAATCAGCCCCAGCATTTT. This codes for CASSFLPQFGGNQPQHF.

The rearrangement uses TRBV9 and TRBJ2-7; D not resolved. The CDR3 is 15 amino acids. Germline V gene lookup returns CDR1 SGDLS and CDR2 YYNGEE. Trimming removed 0 bases from V and 2 bases from J, with 12 bases in between. This CDR3 is CASSVAPGPTYEQYF. As DNA, the CDR3 is TGTGCCAGCAGCGTAGCTCCCGGCCCGACCTACGAGCAGTACTTC.

The CDR3 spells CASSKQGGSNQPQHF. The CDR3 nucleotides are TGTGCCAGCAGTAAGCAGGGAGGGAGCAATCAGCCCCAGCATTTT. This sequence joins TRBV6-1 and TRBJ1-5; weak D call: TRBD1 (5 bases). Germline V gene lookup returns CDR1 MNHNS and CDR2 SASEGT. The CDR3 contains 15 residues. V dropped 5 bases and J dropped 1 base, with 12 bases sitting between them.